This TCR beta chain was sequenced for a study of blood T cells in healthy people across ages. General study points: For the donors, CMV status was unknown and possibly confounded expanded clonotype changes. Observed TCR beta diversity showed a strong correlation with the percentage of naive T cells as measured by flow cytometry. PBMCs that were unsorted prevented a conclusive naive versus antigen-experienced comparison. Age advanced and TCR beta diversity per million T cells fell, roughly linearly.

A note on this clonotype: Antigen unknown.

The use of a sample-barcoded 5' primer and a J-beta primer mix characterized a second PCR of about 7 to 12 cycles. TCRdb reprocessed the 5' RACE reads via MiXCR and lists one record per CDR3 protein. The data show 2 million or so distinct CDR3 sequences, 49% seen once. This CDR3 has 12 amino acids. V lost 3 bases and J lost 7, with 10 bases in between. Germline CDR1 and CDR2: SGDLS and YYNGEE. This TCR was sampled from a woman in her 40s in good health. The sequencing input was blood. V gene TRBV9 combines with J gene TRBJ2-5; D remains ambiguous. CDR3: CASSDNGVTQYF. The CDR3 DNA reads TGTGCCAGCAGCGATAACGGCGTGACCCAGTACTTC.